This note documents a single TCR beta chain sequence. The data derive from a study of blood T cell repertoires in COVID-19. Background on the study: Samples of COVID-19 (acute and convalescent) were obtained from the United States, Italy and Spain.

Clones were sequenced by immunoSEQ multiplex PCR, and TCRdb holds only the in-frame ones, with some missing. This table holds just under 55,000 clones, 80% to 85% found once. Trimming removed 5 bases at V and 3 bases at J, with 10 bases between. This CDR3 is 13 amino acids long. Germline CDR1 and CDR2: SGHTA and FQGTGA. This chain connects TRBV7-3 to TRBJ1-1; D is possibly TRBD1 (6 bases). Sequencing was carried out using peripheral blood. This TCR derives from a woman aged 60-75 years with acute or convalescent COVID-19. This chain's CDR3 is CASSRNRDTEAFF. CDR3 DNA: TGTGCCAGCAGCCGAAACAGGGACACTGAAGCTTTCTTT. The full variable domain, rest sourced from reference TRBV7-3 and TRBJ1-1, is GAGVSQTPSNKVTEKGKYVELRCDPISGHTALYWYRQSLGQGPEFLIYFQGTGAADDSGLPNDRFFAVRPEGSVSTLKIQRTERGDSAVYLCASSRNRDTEAFFGQGTRLTVV.